A selection of T cell receptor beta chains follows, all from one sample in a study of molecular identifiers for immune sequencing clone quantification. MiXCR, run by TCRdb on the PCR reads, gives a single entry per CDR3 protein. Of fewer than 25,000 distinct CDR3 sequences listed, about 15% were seen once; the top ten hold 0.9% to 1%. Material: naive CD8+ T cells from blood, with Jurkat cell RNA spiked in. The receptors here all came from a human donor in good health. Some libraries in this study had Jurkat cell RNA spiked in. Both conserved end residues are part of each CDR3. The D gene is left open where the match is weak. Each size is once, few, many or a size class.

j_gene,d_gene,v_gene,abundance,CDR3aa,CDR3nt
TRBJ2-3,TRBD2,TRBV29-1,many,CSVPPRTSGRTPDTQYF,TGCAGCGTACCTCCCCGGACTAGCGGGAGGACCCCAGATACGCAGTATTTT
TRBJ2-2,TRBD2,TRBV9,many,CASSVGLAGRGTGELFF,TGTGCCAGCAGCGTAGGACTAGCGGGAAGGGGGACCGGGGAGCTGTTTTTT
TRBJ2-5,-,TRBV4-3,many,CASSQGTWETQYF,TGCGCCAGCAGCCAAGGGACCTGGGAGACCCAGTACTTC
TRBJ2-7,-,TRBV6-1,many,CASPPGPGYEQYF,TGTGCCAGCCCTCCAGGTCCCGGTTACGAGCAGTACTTC
TRBJ2-7,-,TRBV7-9,many,CASSPTTYEQYF,TGTGCCAGCAGCCCTACTACCTACGAGCAGTACTTC
TRBJ2-7,TRBD1,TRBV6-5,many,CASSYGTGVEQYF,TGTGCCAGCAGTTATGGGACAGGGGTTGAGCAGTACTTC
TRBJ2-4,-,TRBV6-2/TRBV6-3,many,CASSYTTPQGDQYF,TGTGCCAGCAGTTACACTACCCCACAGGGTGATCAGTACTTC
TRBJ2-7,-,TRBV6-2/TRBV6-3,once,CASSPGHSYEQCF,TGTGCCAGCAGTCCGGGACACTCCTACGAGCAGTGCTTC
TRBJ2-6,-,TRBV29-1,many,CSVVRILSSGANVLTF,TGCAGCGTTGTCCGGATACTGAGCTCTGGGGCCAACGTCCTGACTTTC
TRBJ2-5,TRBD2,TRBV24-1,few,CATSAGTSSQETQYF,TGTGCCACCAGTGCCGGGACTAGCTCCCAAGAGACCCAGTACTTC
TRBJ2-7,-,TRBV28,medium-sized,CASSPTAGSSYEQYF,TGTGCCAGCAGCCCAACGGCAGGCAGCTCCTACGAGCAGTACTTC
TRBJ2-1,TRBD1,TRBV12-3/TRBV12-4,many,CASSSRDRGRWEQFF,TGTGCCAGCAGCAGCCGGGACAGGGGGCGCTGGGAGCAGTTTTTC
TRBJ2-7,-,TRBV6-1,many,CASTMPLTGEQYF,TGTGCCAGCACCATGCCCCTAACGGGCGAGCAGTACTTC
TRBJ2-1,-,TRBV11-2,many,CASSLVQWDEQFF,TGTGCCAGCAGCTTAGTTCAGTGGGATGAGCAGTTCTTC
TRBJ2-7,-,TRBV4-1,many,CASSQGPGHNEQYF,TGCGCCAGCAGCCAAGGTCCCGGACACAACGAGCAGTACTTC